One sample yielded the 26 T cell receptor beta chains listed below, sequenced in a study of monozygotic twins with inflammatory bowel disease. TCRdb reprocessed the 5' RACE reads and reports one entry per CDR3 protein, with no DNA. The sample includes approximately 390,000 distinct CDR3 sequences. Sample: blood. The source of these receptors is a human donor with ulcerative colitis or Crohn's disease, or a healthy co-twin of an affected twin (not recorded which).

V and J are TRBV5-5 and TRBJ2-1; TCRdb's D call of TRBD1 is untestable without DNA. The CDR3 is 15 residues long. The germline CDR1 and CDR2 sequences are SGHKS and YYEKEE (reference sequence). This CDR3 is CASSFRDAIYNEQFF.

The CDR3 loop is CASSVGSGSYEQYF. The chain carries TRBV9 and TRBJ2-7. The CDR3 runs to 14 residues. Germline-derived CDR1 and CDR2 are SGDLS and YYNGEE.

This chain links TRBV10-3 with TRBJ1-3. CDR1 and CDR2 (germline): ENHRY, SYGVKD. The CDR3 totals 14 residues. CDR3 in amino acids: CAISNGHSGNTIYF.

The chain employs TRBV20-1 and TRBJ2-1. CDR1 and CDR2 from the germline V gene are DFQATT and SNEGSKA (reference sequence). The CDR3 consists of 15 residues. CDR3 sequence reads: CSARAIASSYNEQFF.

The rearrangement joins TRBV11-1 to TRBJ2-5; absent DNA, TCRdb's TRBD2 call cannot be checked. This CDR3 comprises 18 residues. Germline assignment: CDR1 SGHAT and CDR2 FQDESV (reference sequence). CDR3 protein: CASSPGGLAGMEMETQYF. Full variable domain (rest looked up from reference TRBV11-1 and TRBJ2-5): EAEVAQSPRYKITEKSQAVAFWCDPISGHATLYWYRQILGQGPELLVQFQDESVVDDSQLPKDRFSAERLKGVDSTLKIQPAELGDSAMYLCASSPGGLAGMEMETQYFGPGTRLLVL.

V gene TRBV5-1 combines with J gene TRBJ1-1. CDR1 SGHRS and CDR2 YFSETQ come from the germline V gene. The CDR3 is 11 residues long. The CDR3 spells CASSRGLEAFF.

This rearrangement joins TRBV5-1 to TRBJ2-1; TCRdb selects TRBD1, and the lack of DNA leaves this call unchecked. The CDR3 contains 15 residues. Germline-derived CDR1 and CDR2 are SGHRS and YFSETQ. CDR3 sequence: CASSKGGGGFNEQFF.

The V and J genes are TRBV29-1 and TRBJ2-7. Germline V CDR1 and CDR2: SQVTM, ANQGSEA. The CDR3 is 13 residues long. The CDR3: CSVGGNLAYEQYF.

The chain recombines TRBV27 with TRBJ2-2; TCRdb's D gene call, TRBD2, goes unchecked for lack of DNA. Germline V gene lookup returns CDR1 MNHEY and CDR2 SMNVEV (reference sequence). This CDR3 has 16 residues. The CDR3 loop reads CASSWGLAANTGELFF.

This sequence joins TRBV2 and TRBJ2-2. The CDR3 contains 11 residues. CDR1 and CDR2 (germline): SNHLY, FYNNEI. CDR3 loop: CASANTGELFF.

The chain joins TRBV10-2 to TRBJ1-2. The CDR3 contains 12 residues. Germline lookup yields CDR1 WSHSY and CDR2 SAAADI. The CDR3 reads CASSPLNQGYTF.

The CDR3 spells CASSWSGRGVGETQYF. The V and J genes are TRBV5-4 and TRBJ2-5; TCRdb indicates TRBD2, and absent DNA this call remains unverified. This CDR3 spans 16 amino acids. Per the germline V gene, CDR1 is SGHNT and CDR2 is YYREEE (reference sequence).

This chain joins TRBV20-1 and TRBJ1-2. The germline gives CDR1 DFQATT, CDR2 SNEGSKA (reference sequence). CDR3 length: 13 residues. This CDR3 is CSASGSANYGYTF.

This chain links TRBV7-2 with TRBJ2-7. CDR3 length: 14 amino acids. Germline CDR1 is SGHTA and CDR2 is FQGNSA. The CDR3 is CASSLESGTYEQYF.

The chain couples TRBV5-1 to TRBJ2-5. Germline assignment: CDR1 SGHRS and CDR2 YFSETQ. CDR3 length: 15 residues. CDR3 in amino acids: CASSWGLLVEETQYF.

CDR3 loop: CASSLDSKRGGKETQYF. The chain carries TRBV5-5 and TRBJ2-5; TCRdb designates TRBD2, a call that cannot be tested without DNA. Germline CDR1 reads SGHKS; CDR2 reads YYEKEE (reference sequence). The CDR3 is made up of 17 amino acids.

V usage is TRBV28 and J usage is TRBJ1-5; lacking DNA, the TRBD1 call made by TCRdb goes unchecked. The germline V gene encodes CDR1 MDHEN and CDR2 SYDVKM. The CDR3 loop spans 13 amino acids. CDR3 residues: CATPGSGNQPQHF.

The chain has TRBV5-1 and TRBJ2-7; TCRdb's D call, TRBD1, is unchecked because there is no DNA. CDR1 and CDR2 from the germline V gene are SGHRS and YFSETQ. The CDR3 runs to 15 residues. The CDR3 loop is CASSLGGTGSYEQYF.

This rearrangement joins TRBV6-1 to TRBJ1-2. CDR1 is MNHNS, CDR2 SASEGT, per germline. The CDR3 is made up of 12 amino acids. The CDR3: CASVERAYGYTF.

This CDR3 reads CSATLLAGANTGELFF. The chain is built from TRBV20-1 and TRBJ2-2; the TCRdb D gene call, TRBD2, has no DNA to confirm it. CDR3 length: 16 amino acids. Germline CDR1 is DFQATT and CDR2 is SNEGSKA (reference sequence).

The chain couples TRBV7-8 to TRBJ2-4; TCRdb names TRBD1, which stays unverified in the absence of DNA. The CDR3 is made up of 15 amino acids. The V gene's germline CDR1 is SGHVS and CDR2 FQNEAQ. The CDR3 is CASSSLSTGSAIQYF. Variable domain in full (rest from reference TRBV7-8 and TRBJ2-4): GAGVSQSPRYKVAKRGQDVALRCDPISGHVSLFWYQQALGQGPEFLTYFQNEAQLDKSGLPSDRFFAERPEGSVSTLKIQRTQQEDSAVYLCASSSLSTGSAIQYFGAGTRLSVL.

The chain recombines TRBV5-4 with TRBJ2-1. Germline V gene data show CDR1 as SGHNT and CDR2 as YYREEE (reference sequence). This CDR3 has 15 amino acids. CDR3 residues: CASSLAGSGNNEQFF.

The rearrangement links TRBV7-2 to TRBJ2-5. This CDR3 contains 15 residues. From germline, CDR1 is SGHTA and CDR2 FQGNSA. CDR3: CASSDRWVARETQYF.

V usage is TRBV18 and J usage is TRBJ1-2; TCRdb's assignment of TRBD1 cannot be checked, as there is no DNA. Germline CDR1 and CDR2: KGHSH and LQKENI. The CDR3 totals 15 residues. CDR3: CASSPIPRQTYGYTF.

J is TRBJ1-5 and V is TRBV27. CDR1 is MNHEY, CDR2 SMNVEV, per germline (reference sequence). The CDR3 contains 15 residues. The CDR3 region is CASRPHSDARQPQHF.

The gene calls are TRBV2 and TRBJ2-1. The CDR3 runs to 15 residues. Germline assignment: CDR1 SNHLY and CDR2 FYNNEI. CDR3 sequence reads: CASSEPGSTYNEQFF.